Below, 17 T cell receptor beta chains from the same sample are listed, as sequenced in a study of cytomegalovirus exposure and HLA in healthy donors. PCR was performed using 60 Vbeta and 13 Jbeta primers. Profiled with immunoSEQ multiplex PCR; TCRdb holds only in-frame clones, not every one. The table shows about 300,000 clones, with roughly 89% occurring only once. Material: PBMCs. Receptors originate from a man aged 35-49 years in good health and CMV-seropositive.

The V and J genes are TRBV9 and TRBJ2-3, with a tentative D call TRBD2 (6 bases). The CDR3 totals 17 residues. Germline V gene lookup returns CDR1 SGDLS and CDR2 YYNGEE. V was shortened by 3 bases and J by 6 bases, with 23 bases between the two germline ends. CDR3 sequence reads: CASSAGVVGAAVDTQYF. The CDR3 DNA sequence: TGTGCCAGCAGCGCGGGGGTTGTTGGGGCTGCGGTTGATACGCAGTATTTT. Drawing the rest from reference TRBV9 and TRBJ2-3, the complete variable domain is DSGVTQTPKHLITATGQRVTLRCSPRSGDLSVYWYQQSLDQGLQFLIQYYNGEERAKGNILERFSAQQFPDLHSELNLSSLELGDSALYFCASSAGVVGAAVDTQYFGPGTRLTVL.

To note about this clone: Germline is not matched at one junction end, which may reflect a read error. The chain has TRBV19 and TRBJ2-5; the D gene is possibly TRBD2 (6 bases). Per germline, CDR1 LNHDA and CDR2 SQIVND (reference sequence). The CDR3 contains 14 residues. This chain's CDR3 is CASSPRDSQGTQYF. For the CDR3, the DNA is TGTGCCAGTAGTCCCCGGGACTCCCAAGGGACCCAGTACTTC.

The V gene is TRBV19, the J gene TRBJ1-5; no clear D gene. V lost 3 bases and J 2 bases, leaving 5 bases between the germline ends. CDR1 is LNHDA, CDR2 SQIVND, per germline (reference sequence). The CDR3 sequence is 13 residues long. The DNA of the CDR3 is TGTGCCAGTAGTATTCCGGGCAATCAGCCCCAGCATTTT. Amino acids: CASSIPGNQPQHF.

V is TRBV5-6 and J is TRBJ1-5; TRBD1 might be the D (5 bases). V lost 5 bases to trimming and J lost 4 bases, with 19 bases between them. The germline V gene encodes CDR1 SGHDT and CDR2 YYEEEE. The CDR3 spans 16 residues. The DNA of the CDR3 is TGTGCCAGCAGTTCCCGGGCGGGACCAATAAATCAGCCCCAGCATTTT. Translation gives CASSSRAGPINQPQHF.

The chain carries TRBV30 and TRBJ2-5; the D gene is possibly TRBD1 (6 bases). Germline CDR1 is GTSNPN and CDR2 is SVGIG (reference sequence). The CDR3 runs 14 residues. Trimming took off 1 base at V and 9 bases at J, with 18 bases between the two ends. CDR3 region: CAWSEFRGSASQYF. CDR3 coding DNA: TGTGCCTGGAGTGAATTCAGGGGCTCCGCGTCCCAGTACTTC.

V is TRBV28 and J is TRBJ2-1, with 9 bases lining up with TRBD2. V was pared by 5 bases and J by 3 bases, with 5 bases of the junction left unmatched. Germline CDR1 reads MDHEN; CDR2 reads SYDVKM. The CDR3 runs to 15 residues. CDR3 sequence: CASSVPSGNYNEQFF. CDR3 in DNA: TGTGCCAGCAGTGTCCCTAGCGGGAACTACAATGAGCAGTTCTTC.

The chain couples TRBV28 to TRBJ2-7, with D perhaps TRBD2 (5 bases). Trimming removed 6 bases at V and 2 bases at J, with 17 bases between. The CDR3 length is 15 residues. Germline V gene data show CDR1 as MDHEN and CDR2 as SYDVKM. The CDR3 bases are TGTGCCAGCAGCCCTGGTGAGGGAGACACCTACGAGCAGTACTTC. Amino acid sequence: CASSPGEGDTYEQYF.

This sequence joins TRBV9 and TRBJ2-6, with 12 nucleotides matching TRBD2. This CDR3 region has 16 residues. After removal of 7 bases from V and 4 bases from J, the junction contained 6 bases not matched to a gene. CDR1 is SGDLS, CDR2 YYNGEE, per germline. The CDR3 here is CASGLAGGVGANVLTF. The CDR3 region has the DNA TGTGCCAGCGGGCTAGCGGGAGGGGTGGGGGCCAACGTCCTGACTTTC. The entire variable domain, with the rest obtained from reference TRBV9 and TRBJ2-6, is as follows: DSGVTQTPKHLITATGQRVTLRCSPRSGDLSVYWYQQSLDQGLQFLIQYYNGEERAKGNILERFSAQQFPDLHSELNLSSLELGDSALYFCASGLAGGVGANVLTFGAGSRLTVL.

This clone showed up just a few times. This chain uses TRBV13 with TRBJ1-1; no firm D call. Trimming pared 0 bases from V and 1 base from J, leaving 12 bases between. The CDR3 covers 16 residues. Germline CDR1 reads PRHDT; CDR2 reads FYEKMQ (reference sequence). DNA for the CDR3: TGTGCCAGCAGCTTAGGGGTCGCAAAGCCGAACACTGAAGCTTTCTTT. Its translation is CASSLGVAKPNTEAFF.

The chain uses TRBV6-5 and TRBJ2-7, with TRBD1 matching 7 bases. The ends lost 4 bases at V and 0 bases at J; junction bases unmatched: 3. Per germline, CDR1 MNHEY and CDR2 SVGAGI. There are 14 residues in the CDR3. The CDR3 DNA follows: TGTGCCAGCAGTTGGAGACAGGGCTCCTACGAGCAGTACTTC. It encodes CASSWRQGSYEQYF.

This chain uses TRBV29-1 with TRBJ2-3, with 10 bases identical to TRBD2. The CDR3 sequence is 14 residues long. CDR1 and CDR2 (germline): SQVTM, ANQGSEA. Germline trimming cut 7 bases from V and 6 bases from J; bases unmatched to any gene: 10. The DNA for the CDR3 is TGCAGCGGGGGGCTAGCGGGAGTAGGCGATACGCAGTATTTT. Protein: CSGGLAGVGDTQYF.

The V gene is TRBV5-1, the J gene TRBJ1-1, with 8 bases matching TRBD1. Germline CDR1 is SGHRS and CDR2 is YFSETQ. V lost 3 bases to trimming and J lost 1 base; unmatched junction nucleotides: 5. This CDR3 has 15 amino acids. CDR3 protein: CASSYGQGGNTEAFF. CDR3 DNA sequence: TGCGCCAGCAGCTACGGACAGGGAGGGAACACTGAAGCTTTCTTT.

The count of this clone is one. The genes are TRBV18 and TRBJ2-2; TRBD2 agrees at 7 bases. Germline assignment: CDR1 KGHSH and CDR2 LQKENI. The CDR3 sequence is 13 residues long. V was pared by 5 bases and J by 6 bases, with 3 bases of the junction left unmatched. The CDR3 loop reads CASSGGSAGELFF. The CDR3 bases are TGTGCCAGCTCAGGCGGGAGCGCCGGGGAGCTGTTTTTT.

This chain connects TRBV4-2 to TRBJ2-7; D gene ambiguous. Germline V gene lookup returns CDR1 LGHNA and CDR2 YNFKEQ. V lost 1 base to trimming and J lost 0 bases, with 4 bases between them. This CDR3 spans 13 amino acids. The CDR3 region has the DNA TGTGCCAGCAGCCAAGGCGGCTCCTACGAGCAGTACTTC. Protein product: CASSQGGSYEQYF.

This chain links TRBV16 with TRBJ2-7; 9 bases align to TRBD2. Germline values: CDR1 KGHSY, CDR2 FQNENV. The CDR3 extends over 16 amino acids. Trimming at V came to 4 bases and at J to 2 bases, leaving 9 bases not matched to a gene. CDR3 sequence (DNA): TGTGCCAGCAGCCCAACCTCTAGCGGGGTCACCTACGAGCAGTACTTC. This codes for CASSPTSSGVTYEQYF.

This clone was recorded only once. The chain couples TRBV18 to TRBJ2-1; 14 nucleotides line up with TRBD2. V was clipped by 3 bases and J by 6 bases; unmatched bases: 19. In germline, CDR1 is KGHSH, CDR2 LQKENI. The CDR3 is 21 residues long. DNA of the CDR3: TGTGCCAGCTCACCCCCCCGACTAGCGGGAGGGCCAGGATGGTGGGCCAATGAGCAGTTCTTC. Protein sequence: CASSPPRLAGGPGWWANEQFF.

The rearrangement uses TRBV28 and TRBJ2-1; 7 nucleotides match TRBD1. The CDR3 has 15 residues. The J segment lost 4 bases and the V segment lost 5 bases, leaving 8 bases of the junction unmatched. The germline CDR1 and CDR2 sequences are MDHEN and SYDVKM. The CDR3 bases are TGTGCCAGCAGTCAGTCGGGACAGAGATACAATGAGCAGTTCTTC. Amino acids: CASSQSGQRYNEQFF.